This T cell receptor (beta chain) emerged from a study of T cell repertoires in ileal Crohn's disease. In the study overall: Surgery for a complication: stricturing in roughly 60%, penetrating in approximately 39%.

Points from the study as a whole: Compared with CD4 T cells, sorted CD8 cells carried more expanded clones.

The germline V gene has CDR1 SGHRS and CDR2 YFSETQ. CDR3 size: 15 residues. This clone was seen once. The target antigen is unknown. Assay used: immunoSEQ multiplex PCR; TCRdb lists only in-frame clones, some missing. This sample has thousands of clones, with roughly 88% found just once. The sequenced material came from ileal tissue. This receptor was taken from an adult with Crohn's disease. The chain combines TRBV5-1 with TRBJ2-5; 11 positions agree with TRBD2. The end of the DNA fits TRBJ2-7 better, so the J call may be wrong. The CDR3 DNA follows: TGCGCCAGCAGCTTTACTAGCGGGAGTACCTACGAGCAGTACTTC. It translates to CASSFTSGSTYEQYF.